This passage covers 3 T cell receptor beta chains from one sample sequenced in a study of blood T cell repertoires in COVID-19 (TCRdb year 2020). Library preparation employed the immunoSEQ multiplex PCR assay. TCRdb's version of the immuneACCESS table is confined to in-frame rearrangements and falls short of the full clone set. An unresolved V gene accounts for under half of the shortfall where checked; the remainder is of unknown origin. Here the sample has some 140,000 clones; just under 85% occur a single time. The ten biggest clones cover 25% to 30% of the sample. Sequencing was done on a sample of peripheral blood. These receptors came from an older woman with acute or convalescent COVID-19.

V and J are TRBV6-5 and TRBJ1-2; maybe TRBD1 (5 bases). Trimming pared 7 bases from V and 8 bases from J, leaving 14 bases between. This CDR3 is 12 amino acids long. Germline CDR1 MNHEY, CDR2 SVGAGI. In nucleotides, the CDR3 is TGTGCCAGCACCCCAGGGTTCGGCGGCTACACCTTC. This sequence encodes CASTPGFGGYTF.

V and J are TRBV7-3 and TRBJ2-2; 7 bases are shared with TRBD1. Trimming cost V 3 bases and J 0 bases; bases outside gene matches: 4. The CDR3 length is 16 residues. The germline V gene has CDR1 SGHTA and CDR2 FQGTGA. The CDR3 nucleotides read TGTGCCAGCAGCTTTACCGGGACAGCGAACACCGGGGAGCTGTTTTTT. It translates to CASSFTGTANTGELFF.

The chain recombines TRBV28 with TRBJ2-7; 9 bases line up with TRBD1. The CDR3 consists of 15 residues. Germline V gene data show CDR1 as MDHEN and CDR2 as SYDVKM. The ends lost 4 bases at V and 6 bases at J; junction bases unmatched: 10. The CDR3 coding sequence is TGTGCCAGCAGTTCACAGGGGGCGCCCCATGGCGAGCAGTACGTC. Protein product: CASSSQGAPHGEQYV.